This T cell receptor beta chain was documented in a study of blood T cell repertoires in COVID-19. Sequencing used immunoSEQ multiplex PCR; TCRdb keeps in-frame clones, though not all of them. The sample records 200,000 to 250,000 clones, approximately 84% being singletons. This CDR3 has 14 amino acids. V was trimmed by 0 bases and J by 4 bases, leaving 9 bases between them. Per germline, CDR1 MNHEY and CDR2 SMNVEV (reference sequence). This sequence originates from a woman in her 30s who had recovered from COVID-19. The sample comprised peripheral blood. The genes are TRBV27 and TRBJ1-2, with D possibly being TRBD1 (5 bases). CDR3 coding DNA: TGTGCCAGCAGTTTATCGTACAGGTTCTATGGCTACACCTTC. Its protein is CASSLSYRFYGYTF.